Included here is one T cell receptor (beta chain) sequence, with context. The data belong to a study of monozygotic twins with inflammatory bowel disease. TCRdb reanalyzed the 5' RACE reads, giving one entry per CDR3 protein sequence and no DNA. This sample's clone table lists 300,000 to 350,000 distinct CDR3 sequences. CDR1 is SGHDT, CDR2 YYEEEE, per germline. This CDR3 spans 15 amino acids. The source of this sequence is a human donor with ulcerative colitis or Crohn's disease, or a healthy co-twin of an affected twin (not recorded which). The sequenced sample consisted of blood. The chain combines TRBV5-6 with TRBJ1-2. CDR3: CASSLEGRGHYGYTF.